The 13 T cell receptor beta chains below all came from one sample that was sequenced in a study of T cells in Graves' hyperthyroidism and ophthalmopathy. Amplification of TCR beta CDR3 regions was performed using RNA transcripts as template. First-round RT-PCR targeting the TCR CDR3 was performed with the HTBI primer set. MiXCR, applied by TCRdb to the multiplex PCR reads, yields one record per CDR3 protein. The sample holds 650,000 to 750,000 distinct CDR3 sequences, 14% seen once. The sequenced sample consisted of blood. These receptors were collected from a woman aged 18 to 35 with Graves' hyperthyroidism.

At least ten counts were recorded for this clonotype. The gene calls are TRBV20-1 and TRBJ2-7, with a possible D match to TRBD2 (6 bases). Trimming removed 1 base from V and 0 bases from J, with 13 bases in between. From germline, CDR1 is DFQATT and CDR2 SNEGSKA (reference sequence). The CDR3 is 15 residues long. The CDR3: CSARGPAGDSYEQYF. The DNA for the CDR3 is TGCAGTGCTAGAGGGCCAGCGGGTGACTCCTACGAGCAGTACTTC.

The table lists this clonotype with many counts. The gene calls are TRBV11-2 and TRBJ2-1, with 7 bases fitting TRBD1. The CDR3 sequence is 15 residues long. V was clipped by 0 bases and J by 7 bases; unmatched bases: 6. Germline lookup yields CDR1 SGHAT and CDR2 FQNNGV. As DNA, the CDR3 is TGTGCCAGCAGCTTAGATCGGCAGGGGGTTAATGAGCAGTTCTTC. Translated, it gives CASSLDRQGVNEQFF.

In this sample, this clonotype turned up many times. V is TRBV27 and J is TRBJ2-7, with TRBD1 as a possible D gene (5 bases). Germline CDR1 is MNHEY and CDR2 is SMNVEV (reference sequence). This CDR3 has 17 amino acids. V shed 2 bases and J shed 2 bases, with 19 bases lying between them. CDR3 bases: TGTGCCAGCAGTTTAGTTCGGCAGGGTTTTGCCCCCTACGAGCAGTACTTC. Encoded protein: CASSLVRQGFAPYEQYF.

This clonotype was recorded a few times. The V call is TRBV27, the J call TRBJ1-3; D gene unclear. The germline V and J ends were trimmed by 1 base and 4 bases, with 11 bases remaining between them. CDR1 and CDR2 from the germline V gene are MNHEY and SMNVEV (reference sequence). CDR3 length: 15 amino acids. In nucleotides, the CDR3 is TGTGCCAGCAGTTTATATGCGGGGAACGGAAACACCATATATTTT. It translates to CASSLYAGNGNTIYF.

This clonotype appeared many times. This chain links TRBV7-9 with TRBJ2-1; 7 positions match TRBD2. V lost 8 bases and J lost 2; bases outside the gene matches: 0. Germline CDR1 SEHNR, CDR2 FQNEAQ (reference sequence). The CDR3 totals 12 residues. The CDR3 protein is CASGRAYNEQFF. CDR3 bases: TGTGCCAGCGGGAGGGCCTACAATGAGCAGTTCTTC.

In this sample, this clonotype turned up a few times. The chain uses TRBV6-6 and TRBJ2-1; no reliable D call. Per germline, CDR1 MNHNY and CDR2 SVGAGI (reference sequence). This CDR3 is built from 17 residues. Trimming took off 0 bases at V and 1 base at J, with 13 bases between the two ends. The CDR3 sequence is CASSYSVAGSSYNEQFF. CDR3 sequence (DNA): TGTGCCAGCAGTTACTCCGTCGCAGGCTCATCCTACAATGAGCAGTTCTTC.

The CDR3 sequence: CASSFEGTHTEAFF. The DNA of the CDR3 is TGTGCCAGCAGTTTCGAGGGGACGCACACTGAAGCTTTCTTT. V gene TRBV27 combines with J gene TRBJ1-1; D may be TRBD1 (5 bases). CDR3 length: 14 residues. V was trimmed by 3 bases and J by 3 bases, leaving 11 bases between them. Germline CDR1 and CDR2: MNHEY and SMNVEV (reference sequence).

This clonotype was observed at least ten times. V is TRBV14 and J is TRBJ1-3; D ambiguous. CDR1 is SGHDN and CDR2 is FVKESK in the germline V gene. There are 16 residues in the CDR3. Trimming left V 0 bases short and J 0 bases short, with 9 bases between. In DNA, the CDR3 is TGTGCCAGCAGCCAAGATCGGGTCTCCTCTGGAAACACCATATATTTT. This encodes CASSQDRVSSGNTIYF.

The chain has TRBV20-1 and TRBJ2-1, with D perhaps matching TRBD1 or TRBD2 (5 bases each). CDR3 size: 12 residues. Trimming removed 4 bases from V and 9 bases from J, with 13 bases in between. CDR1 and CDR2 (germline): DFQATT, SNEGSKA (reference sequence). In DNA form, the CDR3 reads TGCAGTGCTAAAAGTGAGGGGATTGAGCAGTTCTTC. As protein: CSAKSEGIEQFF.

Only a few counts were recorded for this clonotype. V gene TRBV11-3 combines with J gene TRBJ2-1; 11 bases agree with TRBD2. The J segment lost 0 bases and the V segment lost 6 bases, leaving 4 bases of the junction unmatched. This CDR3 region has 16 residues. Germline lookup yields CDR1 SGHNT and CDR2 YENEEA. The CDR3 sequence: CASRGLAESSYNEQFF. CDR3 coding DNA: TGTGCCAGCAGGGGACTAGCGGAAAGCTCCTACAATGAGCAGTTCTTC.

As concerns this clonotype: This may stem from a read error, because a much larger clone lies one nucleotide away. The V gene is TRBV6-1, the J gene TRBJ1-5, with a tentative D call TRBD1 (5 bases). The CDR3 length is 14 residues. CDR1 MNHNS and CDR2 SASEGT come from the germline V gene. The CDR3 DNA reads as TGTGCCAGCACGGTGTACGGGGGGAATCGGCCCCAGCATTTT. Its protein product is CASTVYGGNRPQHF.

The sample holds many counts of this clonotype. The chain links TRBV3-1 to TRBJ2-1; D might be TRBD2 (5 bases). CDR3 length: 16 amino acids. CDR1 is LGHDT, CDR2 YNNKEL, per germline (reference sequence). Trimming cost V 0 bases and J 5 bases, with 14 bases left between them. CDR3 residues: CASSQEWTPPNNEQFF. The CDR3 DNA is TGTGCCAGCAGCCAAGAGTGGACTCCCCCCAACAATGAGCAGTTCTTC.

In this sample, this clonotype turned up many times. V usage is TRBV7-2 and J usage is TRBJ2-1; D is ambiguous. Germline lookup yields CDR1 SGHTA and CDR2 FQGNSA. V was trimmed by 2 bases and J by 6 bases, leaving 11 bases between them. The CDR3 is made up of 14 amino acids. The DNA for the CDR3 is TGTGCCAGCAGCTTACACTTTCCAGGCAATGAGCAGTTCTTC. Its protein product is CASSLHFPGNEQFF. Together with reference TRBV7-2 and TRBJ2-1, the CDR3 gives the full variable domain: GAGVSQSPSNKVTEKGKDVELRCDPISGHTALYWYRQSLGQGLEFLIYFQGNSAPDKSGLPSDRFSAERTGGSVSTLTIQRTQQEDSAVYLCASSLHFPGNEQFFGPGTRLTVL.